This entry lists 29 T cell receptor beta chains sequenced from one sample in a study of beta chain features in type 1 diabetes. What was sequenced were expressed TCRB transcripts, since all of the isolated RNA had been reverse transcribed. The method was immunoSEQ multiplex PCR; TCRdb's version includes in-frame clones alone and lacks a portion of them. The table has about 350,000 clones, 15% to 20% seen once. The sample was naive CD4+ T cells from blood. Source of these receptors: a woman aged 18-29 years in good health.

This chain uses TRBV5-1 with TRBJ2-7, with 7 bases aligning to TRBD1. Germline CDR1 is SGHRS and CDR2 is YFSETQ. CDR3 length: 15 residues. With V trimmed by 0 bases and J by 1 base, 4 bases remained unmatched. The CDR3 region is CASSLDGDRSYEQYF. As DNA, the CDR3 is TGCGCCAGCAGCTTGGATGGGGACAGATCCTACGAGCAGTACTTC. Using reference TRBV5-1 and TRBJ2-7 for the parts outside the CDR3, the full variable domain is KAGVTQTPRYLIKTRGQQVTLSCSPISGHRSVSWYQQTPGQGLQFLFEYFSETQRNKGNFPGRFSGRQFSNSRSEMNVSTLELGDSALYLCASSLDGDRSYEQYFGPGTRLTVT.

This clone was found a few times. The chain is built from TRBV4-2 and TRBJ1-2, with 9 nucleotides matching TRBD1. Trimming removed 3 bases from V and 7 bases from J; junction bases left unmatched: 9. The germline V gene encodes CDR1 LGHNA and CDR2 YNFKEQ. The CDR3 is 15 residues long. CDR3 in amino acids: CASSHRTGEIGGYTF. The CDR3 bases are TGTGCCAGCAGCCACCGGACAGGGGAGATCGGTGGCTACACCTTC.

The gene calls are TRBV19 and TRBJ2-3; 12 bases align to TRBD1. This CDR3 is 15 amino acids long. Trimming at V came to 7 bases and at J to 0 bases, leaving 2 bases not matched to a gene. Germline lookup yields CDR1 LNHDA and CDR2 SQIVND (reference sequence). The CDR3 is CASTGQGASTDTQYF. For the CDR3, the DNA is TGTGCCAGTACGGGACAGGGGGCCAGCACAGATACGCAGTATTTT.

In its sample, this clone was seen a few times. V and J are TRBV6-5 and TRBJ1-2; TRBD1 aligns across 8 bases. The CDR3 loop spans 14 amino acids. J gave up 6 bases and V 4 bases, and 7 bases lay outside the gene matches. CDR1 and CDR2 from the germline V gene are MNHEY and SVGAGI. The CDR3 region is CASSSIQGVHGYTF. Written as DNA, the CDR3 is TGTGCCAGCAGTTCGATACAGGGGGTTCATGGCTACACCTTC.

The chain combines TRBV30 with TRBJ1-2; 9 bases fit TRBD1. Looked up from germline, CDR1 is GTSNPN and CDR2 is SVGIG (reference sequence). V lost 3 bases, J lost 8 bases, and 7 bases stayed unmatched. The CDR3 contains 13 residues. CDR3 in DNA: TGTGCCTGGAGCGCACAGGGGGCGATCGGCTACACCTTC. It is translated as CAWSAQGAIGYTF.

The chain carries TRBV5-1 and TRBJ2-5; 9 bases fit TRBD1. The CDR3 contains 15 residues. Germline V CDR1 and CDR2: SGHRS, YFSETQ. With V trimmed by 1 base and J by 5 bases, 6 bases remained unmatched. The CDR3 region is CASSLPGTGRETQYF. DNA for the CDR3: TGCGCCAGCAGCTTGCCCGGGACAGGGAGGGAGACCCAGTACTTC.

This chain links TRBV6-6 with TRBJ1-1; the D is unclear. Trimming took 0 bases from V and 6 from J, leaving 14 bases between them. Per germline, CDR1 MNHNY and CDR2 SVGAGI (reference sequence). The CDR3 is made up of 15 amino acids. In DNA, the CDR3 is TGTGCCAGCAGTTACTCCGAGGGCCCCGTGCCTGAAGCTTTCTTT. It encodes CASSYSEGPVPEAFF.

This clone was picked up a small number of times. The chain uses TRBV5-1 and TRBJ2-7, with 7 bases that match TRBD2. Losses at the gene ends were 4 bases for V and 2 bases for J; bases not matched to a gene: 6. CDR1 is SGHRS, CDR2 YFSETQ, per germline. The CDR3 covers 14 residues. The CDR3 region is CASSEGLDPYEQYF. The CDR3 DNA reads TGCGCCAGCAGCGAAGGACTAGATCCCTACGAGCAGTACTTC.

This sequence joins TRBV30 and TRBJ1-1; D might be TRBD1 (6 bases). The CDR3 is 15 residues long. V lost 3 bases and J lost 1, with 15 bases in between. Germline V lookup: CDR1 GTSNPN, CDR2 SVGIG (reference sequence). The CDR3 DNA sequence: TGTGCCTGGAGCGCTTGGAGACAGGCGAACACTGAAGCTTTCTTT. It codes for CAWSAWRQANTEAFF.

CDR3 loop: CASSIDGAYNEQFF. The CDR3 coding sequence is TGTGCCAGTAGTATAGATGGGGCATACAATGAGCAGTTCTTC. This chain uses TRBV19 with TRBJ2-1, with a possible D match to TRBD1 (5 bases). The germline V gene encodes CDR1 LNHDA and CDR2 SQIVND (reference sequence). V was shortened by 0 bases and J by 4 bases, with 7 bases between the two germline ends. The CDR3 length is 14 residues. Looking up the rest from reference TRBV19 and TRBJ2-1 gives the full variable domain: DGGITQSPKYLFRKEGQNVTLSCEQNLNHDAMYWYRQDPGQGLRLIYYSQIVNDFQKGDIAEGYSVSREKKESFPLTVTSAQKNPTAFYLCASSIDGAYNEQFFGPGTRLTVL.

V and J are TRBV9 and TRBJ1-2, with a weak D call TRBD1 (6 bases). The germline V gene encodes CDR1 SGDLS and CDR2 YYNGEE. The CDR3 extends over 14 amino acids. Deletions cut 4 bases from V and 8 bases from J, with 18 bases between. CDR3: CASSISGTPLGYTF. The CDR3 nucleotides are TGTGCCAGCAGCATCTCCGGGACACCGCTGGGCTACACCTTC.

This clone was observed a handful of times. The J gene is TRBJ2-2, the V gene TRBV9; TRBD1 matches at 7 bases. The CDR3 sequence is 16 residues long. Looked up from germline, CDR1 is SGDLS and CDR2 is YYNGEE. V lost 3 bases and J lost 0; bases outside the gene matches: 5. DNA of the CDR3: TGTGCCAGCAGCGCATGGACAGGTCCGAACACCGGGGAGCTGTTTTTT. Its translation: CASSAWTGPNTGELFF.

This CDR3 reads CSADKGGQFF. The CDR3 nucleotides are TGCAGTGCTGACAAAGGGGGGCAGTTCTTC. V is TRBV20-1 and J is TRBJ2-1; D might be TRBD1 (6 bases). Germline V gives CDR1 DFQATT, CDR2 SNEGSKA (reference sequence). This CDR3 region has 10 residues. Trimming removed 5 bases from V and 12 bases from J, with 11 bases in between.

The gene calls are TRBV29-1 and TRBJ2-1, with 7 bases that match TRBD2. The CDR3 loop spans 15 amino acids. The V gene end was trimmed by 2 bases and the J gene end by 0 bases; junction bases not matched to a gene: 4. From germline, CDR1 is SQVTM and CDR2 ANQGSEA. The CDR3 DNA sequence: TGCAGCGTTGAAACGGGCGGGAGCTCCTACAATGAGCAGTTCTTC. The encoded protein is CSVETGGSSYNEQFF.

The V gene is TRBV10-3, the J gene TRBJ1-1; D might be TRBD1 (6 bases). CDR3 length: 14 residues. CDR1 is ENHRY, CDR2 SYGVKD, per germline. V was clipped by 7 bases and J by 4 bases, with 16 bases between them. The CDR3 here is CAIKENRDATEAFF. CDR3 nucleotides: TGTGCCATCAAAGAAAACAGGGACGCCACTGAAGCTTTCTTT.

The chain links TRBV4-3 to TRBJ1-1; D may be TRBD1 (6 bases). The CDR3 runs 14 residues. V was clipped by 3 bases and J by 0 bases, with 8 bases between them. Germline V gives CDR1 LGHNA, CDR2 YSLEER. The CDR3 bases are TGCGCCAGCAGCCACCGGACAGTGAACACTGAAGCTTTCTTT. Translation gives CASSHRTVNTEAFF.

Worth noting for this clone: In the same sample, other DNA sequences code for this CDR3. The gene calls are TRBV18 and TRBJ1-4; 9 bases align to TRBD1. The CDR3 has 14 residues. Per the germline V gene, CDR1 is KGHSH and CDR2 is LQKENI. V gave up 3 bases and J gave up 5 bases; unmatched junction bases: 1. The CDR3 DNA reads as TGTGCCAGCTCACCGGGACAGGGAAATGAAAAACTGTTTTTT. Translation gives CASSPGQGNEKLFF.

Only a few counts were recorded for this clone. Since no conserved phenylalanine or tryptophan closes the CDR3, a read error is the likely cause. Because the CDR3's place on the DNA is in doubt, the DNA is left out and the CDR3 is given as listed by TCRdb. This chain uses TRBV30 with TRBJ1-1; the table names TRBD1, a call not compared with the DNA. The CDR3 length equals 11 residues, ends included. Germline V gives CDR1 GTSNPN, CDR2 SVGIG (reference sequence). CDR3 amino acids: CAWSVGQPLIT.

This clone has a handful of counts. At one of its ends the junction is not consistent with the germline gene, which may arise from a read error. The rearrangement joins TRBV7-9 to TRBJ2-7; 9 positions agree with TRBD2. The germline CDR1 and CDR2 sequences are SEHNR and FQNEAQ (reference sequence). The CDR3 consists of 14 residues. The CDR3 DNA reads TGTGCCAGCAGTGTTAGCGGGAGAGGGGGGATGAAACACTTC. It codes for CASSVSGRGGMKHF.

The J gene is TRBJ1-2, the V gene TRBV7-2; D is unclear. Germline V gene data show CDR1 as SGHTA and CDR2 as FQGNSA. This CDR3 is built from 15 residues. V was cut by 6 bases and J by 2 bases, with 16 bases left in between. The chain's CDR3 is CASRYNSLRNYGYTF. CDR3 bases: TGTGCCAGCAGATACAATAGCCTAAGAAACTATGGCTACACCTTC.

This clone was seen a handful of times. The V and J genes are TRBV5-1 and TRBJ2-7, with 11 bases fitting TRBD2. The V gene end was trimmed by 4 bases and the J gene end by 5 bases; junction bases not matched to a gene: 8. CDR3 length: 15 amino acids. Germline V gene lookup returns CDR1 SGHRS and CDR2 YFSETQ. The CDR3 nucleotides read TGCGCCAGCAGCGGGCTAGCGGGGGGTACGGACGAGCAGTACTTC. Residues: CASSGLAGGTDEQYF.

The J gene is TRBJ1-2, the V gene TRBV7-9; the match to TRBD1 covers 8 bases. V was pared by 1 base and J by 8 bases, with 0 bases of the junction left unmatched. The CDR3 has 12 amino acids. CDR1 SEHNR and CDR2 FQNEAQ come from the germline V gene (reference sequence). DNA for the CDR3: TGTGCCAGCAGCTTAGGGGACAGGGGCTACACCTTC. Protein: CASSLGDRGYTF.

This clone was found once. The V call is TRBV18, the J call TRBJ1-1, with D possibly matching TRBD1 (6 bases). V was trimmed by 3 bases and J by 3 bases, leaving 20 bases between them. Germline CDR1 and CDR2: KGHSH and LQKENI. The CDR3 covers 17 residues. The CDR3 DNA sequence: TGTGCCAGCTCACCCCCGGGGGGCAGGGAAAAAGACACTGAAGCTTTCTTT. This translates into CASSPPGGREKDTEAFF.

The chain employs TRBV28 and TRBJ1-2; maybe TRBD1 (6 bases). There are 12 residues in the CDR3. Trimming left V 6 bases short and J 3 bases short, with 8 bases between. CDR1 is MDHEN, CDR2 SYDVKM, per germline. The CDR3 sequence is CASSPGDYGYTF. The CDR3 DNA sequence: TGTGCCAGCAGCCCAGGGGACTATGGCTACACCTTC.

This clone is a singleton in its sample. The chain carries TRBV6-5 and TRBJ1-1, with 8 bases aligning to TRBD1. Germline V gene sequence: CDR1 MNHEY, CDR2 SVGAGI. The ends lost 6 bases at V and 6 bases at J; junction bases unmatched: 6. The CDR3 has 13 amino acids. Here the CDR3 reads CASRRRTGSEAFF. CDR3 nucleotides: TGTGCCAGCAGACGAAGGACAGGGTCTGAAGCTTTCTTT.

This clone came up a few times. This rearrangement joins TRBV23-1 to TRBJ2-4, with D maybe TRBD2 (6 bases). TRBV23-1 is an ORF for which the function is uncertain. The CDR3 loop spans 15 amino acids. The V and J ends lost 0 bases and 0 bases respectively, with 6 bases between them. The CDR3 loop is CASSQSRGAKNIQYF. In DNA, the CDR3 is TGCGCCAGCAGTCAATCGCGGGGAGCCAAAAACATTCAGTACTTC.

In this sample, this clone turned up a few times. This chain joins TRBV4-1 and TRBJ2-1, with 8 bases that match TRBD1. The CDR3 covers 16 residues. Trimming removed 3 bases from V and 6 bases from J; junction bases left unmatched: 10. The V gene's germline CDR1 is MGHRA and CDR2 YSYEKL. CDR3 sequence: CASSQDGQGRSNEQFF. The CDR3 region has the DNA TGCGCCAGCAGCCAGGACGGACAGGGCCGTTCCAATGAGCAGTTCTTC.

This clone came up a few times. The J gene is TRBJ1-5, the V gene TRBV18; 8 bases align to TRBD1. The CDR3 length is 13 residues. Per the germline V gene, CDR1 is KGHSH and CDR2 is LQKENI. Trimming took 4 bases from V and 5 from J; bases not matched to a gene: 1. This CDR3 is CASSRDRHQPQHF. Here the CDR3 DNA reads TGTGCCAGCTCACGGGACAGGCATCAGCCCCAGCATTTT.

This clone was seen more than once but under ten times. The genes are TRBV15 and TRBJ2-7; possibly TRBD2 for D (6 bases). Germline lookup yields CDR1 LNHNV and CDR2 YYDKDF (reference sequence). V was clipped by 0 bases and J by 5 bases, with 11 bases between them. This CDR3 spans 14 amino acids. The CDR3 nucleotides read TGTGCCACCAGCAGAGACGCCAGGGAGGACGAGCAGTACTTC. This codes for CATSRDAREDEQYF.